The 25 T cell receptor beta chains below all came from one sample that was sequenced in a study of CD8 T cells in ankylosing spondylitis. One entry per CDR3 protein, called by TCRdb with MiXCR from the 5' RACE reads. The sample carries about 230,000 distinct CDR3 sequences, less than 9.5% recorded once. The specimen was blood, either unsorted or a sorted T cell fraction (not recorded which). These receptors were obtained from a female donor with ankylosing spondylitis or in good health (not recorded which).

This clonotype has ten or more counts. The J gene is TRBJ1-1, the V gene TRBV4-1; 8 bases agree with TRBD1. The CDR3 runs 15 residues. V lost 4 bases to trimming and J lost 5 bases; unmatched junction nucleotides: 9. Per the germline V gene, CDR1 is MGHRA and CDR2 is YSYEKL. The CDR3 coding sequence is TGCGCCAGCAGCCGCATGGACAGGGAAAATACTGAAGCTTTCTTT. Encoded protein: CASSRMDRENTEAFF.

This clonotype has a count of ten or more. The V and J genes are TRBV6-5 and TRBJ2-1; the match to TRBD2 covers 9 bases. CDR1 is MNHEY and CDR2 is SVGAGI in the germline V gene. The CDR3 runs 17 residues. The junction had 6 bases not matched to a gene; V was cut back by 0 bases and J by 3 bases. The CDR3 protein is CASSYSSLAGIYNEQFF. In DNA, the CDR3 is TGTGCCAGCAGTTACTCCTCTCTAGCGGGAATCTACAATGAGCAGTTCTTC.

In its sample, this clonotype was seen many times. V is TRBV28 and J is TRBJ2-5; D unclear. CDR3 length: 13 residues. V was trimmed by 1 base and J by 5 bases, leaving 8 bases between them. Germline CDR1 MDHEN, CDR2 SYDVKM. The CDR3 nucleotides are TGTGCCAGCAGTTTATCGGAACAGGAGACCCAGTACTTC. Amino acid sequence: CASSLSEQETQYF.

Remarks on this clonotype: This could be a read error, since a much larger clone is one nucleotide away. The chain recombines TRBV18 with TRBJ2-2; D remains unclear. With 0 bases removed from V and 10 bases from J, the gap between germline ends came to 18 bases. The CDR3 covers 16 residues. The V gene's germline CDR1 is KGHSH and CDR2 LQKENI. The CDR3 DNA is TGTGCCAGCTCACCACCGAGAGCTCTAAAGCCCGCGGAGCTGTTTTTT. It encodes CASSPPRALKPAELFF.

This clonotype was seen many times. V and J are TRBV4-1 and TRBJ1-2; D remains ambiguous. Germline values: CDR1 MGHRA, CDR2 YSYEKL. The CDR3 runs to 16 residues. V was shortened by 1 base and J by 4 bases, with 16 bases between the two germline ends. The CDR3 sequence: CASSQVREIAAYGYTF. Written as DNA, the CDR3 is TGCGCCAGCAGCCAAGTTAGGGAGATCGCTGCCTATGGCTACACCTTC.

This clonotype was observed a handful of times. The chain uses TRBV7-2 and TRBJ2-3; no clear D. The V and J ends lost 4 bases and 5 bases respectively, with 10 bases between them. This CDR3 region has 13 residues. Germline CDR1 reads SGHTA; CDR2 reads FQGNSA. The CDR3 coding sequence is TGTGCCAGCAGCTCCCTCCGGCGAGATACGCAGTATTTT. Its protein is CASSSLRRDTQYF.

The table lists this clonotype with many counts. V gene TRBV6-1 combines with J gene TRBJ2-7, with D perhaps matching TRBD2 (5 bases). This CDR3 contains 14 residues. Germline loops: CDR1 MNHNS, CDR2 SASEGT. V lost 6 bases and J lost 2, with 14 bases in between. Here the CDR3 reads CASSPGENPYEQYF. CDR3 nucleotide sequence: TGTGCCAGCAGCCCCGGGGAGAACCCCTACGAGCAGTACTTC.

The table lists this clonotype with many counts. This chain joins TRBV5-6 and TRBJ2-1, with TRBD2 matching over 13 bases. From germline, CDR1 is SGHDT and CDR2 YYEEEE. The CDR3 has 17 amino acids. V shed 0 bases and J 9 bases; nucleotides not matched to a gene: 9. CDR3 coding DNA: TGTGCCAGCAGCTTGGGAAGGGGACTAGCGGGACCCGGTGAGCAGTTCTTC. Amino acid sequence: CASSLGRGLAGPGEQFF. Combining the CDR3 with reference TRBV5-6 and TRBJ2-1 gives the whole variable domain DAGVTQSPTHLIKTRGQQVTLRCSPKSGHDTVSWYQQALGQGPQFIFQYYEEEERQRGNFPDRFSGHQFPNYSSELNVNALLLGDSALYLCASSLGRGLAGPGEQFFGPGTRLTVL.

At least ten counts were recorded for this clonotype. The CDR3 DNA reads as TGCAGCTCCCGGGACAGGGTGGATACGCAGTATTTT. Translated: CSSRDRVDTQYF. The V gene is TRBV29-1, the J gene TRBJ2-3; 9 bases map to TRBD1. V lost 8 bases and J lost 6; bases outside the gene matches: 6. The CDR3 is 12 amino acids. The germline CDR1 and CDR2 sequences are SQVTM and ANQGSEA.

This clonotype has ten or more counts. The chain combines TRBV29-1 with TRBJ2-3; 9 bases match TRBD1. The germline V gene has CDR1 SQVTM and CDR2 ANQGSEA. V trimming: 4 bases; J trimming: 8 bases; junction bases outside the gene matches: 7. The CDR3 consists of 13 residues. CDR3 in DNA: TGCAGCGTTGCCCACGACAGGGGGGGTACGCAGTATTTT. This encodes CSVAHDRGGTQYF.

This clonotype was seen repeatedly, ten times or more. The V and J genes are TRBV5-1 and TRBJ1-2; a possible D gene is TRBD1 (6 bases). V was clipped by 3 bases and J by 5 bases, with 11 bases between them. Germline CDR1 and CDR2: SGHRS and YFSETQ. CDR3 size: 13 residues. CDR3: CASSSAQGYGYTF. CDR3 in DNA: TGCGCCAGCAGCTCAGCCCAGGGGTATGGCTACACCTTC.

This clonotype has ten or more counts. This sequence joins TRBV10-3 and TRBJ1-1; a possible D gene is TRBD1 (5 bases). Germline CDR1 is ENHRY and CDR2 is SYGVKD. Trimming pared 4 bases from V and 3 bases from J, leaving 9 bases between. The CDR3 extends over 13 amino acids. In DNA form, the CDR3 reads TGTGCCATCAGTGCCCCGGGGGACACTGAAGCTTTCTTT. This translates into CAISAPGDTEAFF.

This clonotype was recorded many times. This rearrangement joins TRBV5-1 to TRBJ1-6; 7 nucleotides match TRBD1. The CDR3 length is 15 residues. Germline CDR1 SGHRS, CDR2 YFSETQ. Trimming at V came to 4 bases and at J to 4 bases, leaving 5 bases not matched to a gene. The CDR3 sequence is CASSGGTVYNSPLHF. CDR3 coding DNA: TGCGCCAGCAGCGGCGGGACAGTTTATAATTCACCCCTCCACTTT.

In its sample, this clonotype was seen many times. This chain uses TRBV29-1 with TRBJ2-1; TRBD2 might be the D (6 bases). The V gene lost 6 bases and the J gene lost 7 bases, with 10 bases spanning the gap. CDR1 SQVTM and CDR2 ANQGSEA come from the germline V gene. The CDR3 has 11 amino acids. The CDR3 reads CSVGTLNEQFF. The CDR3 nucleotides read TGCAGCGTAGGGACTCTTAATGAGCAGTTCTTC.

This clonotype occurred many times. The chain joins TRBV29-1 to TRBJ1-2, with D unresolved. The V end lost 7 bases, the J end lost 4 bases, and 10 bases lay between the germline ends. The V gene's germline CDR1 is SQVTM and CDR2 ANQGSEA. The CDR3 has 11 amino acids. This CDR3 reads CSAGGFYGYTF. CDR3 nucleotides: TGCAGCGCCGGCGGCTTCTATGGCTACACCTTC.

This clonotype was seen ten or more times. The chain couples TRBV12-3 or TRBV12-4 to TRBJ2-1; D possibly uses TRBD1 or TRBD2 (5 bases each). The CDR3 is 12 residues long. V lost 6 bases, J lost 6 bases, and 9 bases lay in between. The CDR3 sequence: CASRGTSNEQFF. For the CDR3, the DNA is TGTGCCAGCAGAGGGACGTCCAATGAGCAGTTCTTC.

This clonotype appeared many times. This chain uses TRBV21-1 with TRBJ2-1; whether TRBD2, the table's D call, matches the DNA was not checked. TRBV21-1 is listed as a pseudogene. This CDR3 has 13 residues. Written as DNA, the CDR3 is TGTGCCAGCAGACGAGGGAGGGGAACTGAGCAGTTCTTC. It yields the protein CASRRGRGTEQFF.

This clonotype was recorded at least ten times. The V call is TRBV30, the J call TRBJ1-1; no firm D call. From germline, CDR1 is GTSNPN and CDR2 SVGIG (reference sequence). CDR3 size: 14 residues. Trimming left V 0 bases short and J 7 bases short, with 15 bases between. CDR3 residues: CAWSVGMARVEAFF. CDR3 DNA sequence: TGTGCCTGGAGTGTAGGGATGGCAAGGGTTGAAGCTTTCTTT.

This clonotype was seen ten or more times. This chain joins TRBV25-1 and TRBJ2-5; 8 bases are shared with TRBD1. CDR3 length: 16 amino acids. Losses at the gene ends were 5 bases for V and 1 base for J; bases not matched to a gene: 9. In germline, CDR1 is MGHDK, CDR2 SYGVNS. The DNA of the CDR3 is TGTGCCAGCAGTCAACGCACCGGGACAGGCCAAGAGACCCAGTACTTC. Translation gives CASSQRTGTGQETQYF.

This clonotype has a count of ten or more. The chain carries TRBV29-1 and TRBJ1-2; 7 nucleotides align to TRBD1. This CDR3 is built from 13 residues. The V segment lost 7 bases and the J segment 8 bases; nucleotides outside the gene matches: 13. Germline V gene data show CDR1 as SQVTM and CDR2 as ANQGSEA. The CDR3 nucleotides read TGCAGCGCACGAACCACAGGGGTGAGCGGCTACACCTTC. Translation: CSARTTGVSGYTF.

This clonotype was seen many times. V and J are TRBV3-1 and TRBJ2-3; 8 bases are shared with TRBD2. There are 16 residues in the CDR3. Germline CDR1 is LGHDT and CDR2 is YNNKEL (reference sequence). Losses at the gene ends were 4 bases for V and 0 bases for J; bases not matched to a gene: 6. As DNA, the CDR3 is TGTGCCAGCAGCCGGCTAGCGGGTGCTAGCACAGATACGCAGTATTTT. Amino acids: CASSRLAGASTDTQYF.

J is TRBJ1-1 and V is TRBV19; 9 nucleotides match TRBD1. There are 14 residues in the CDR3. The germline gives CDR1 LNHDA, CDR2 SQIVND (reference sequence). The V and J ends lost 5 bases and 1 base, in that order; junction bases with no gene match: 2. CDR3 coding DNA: TGTGCCAGTAGTGTACAGGGGGCGAACACTGAAGCTTTCTTT. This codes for CASSVQGANTEAFF.

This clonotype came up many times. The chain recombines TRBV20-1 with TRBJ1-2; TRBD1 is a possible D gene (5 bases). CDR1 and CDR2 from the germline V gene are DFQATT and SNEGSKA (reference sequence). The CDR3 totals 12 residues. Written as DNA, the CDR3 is TGCATCCCCTCAGGGAGGAATGGGGGCTACACCTTC. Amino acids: CIPSGRNGGYTF.

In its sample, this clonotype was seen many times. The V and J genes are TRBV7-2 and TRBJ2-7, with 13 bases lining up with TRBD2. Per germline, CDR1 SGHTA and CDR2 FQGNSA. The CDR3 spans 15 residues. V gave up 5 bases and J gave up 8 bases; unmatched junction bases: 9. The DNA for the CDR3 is TGTGCCAGCAGCCTAGGACTAGCGGGAGATCCCAAGCAGTACTTC. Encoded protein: CASSLGLAGDPKQYF.

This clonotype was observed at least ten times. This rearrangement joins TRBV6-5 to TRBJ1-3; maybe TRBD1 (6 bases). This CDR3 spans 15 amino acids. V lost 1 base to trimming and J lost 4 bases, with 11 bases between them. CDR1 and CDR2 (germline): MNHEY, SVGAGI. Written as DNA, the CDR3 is TGTGCCAGCAGTTACTTCACAGGGACGGGAAACACCATATATTTT. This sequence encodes CASSYFTGTGNTIYF.